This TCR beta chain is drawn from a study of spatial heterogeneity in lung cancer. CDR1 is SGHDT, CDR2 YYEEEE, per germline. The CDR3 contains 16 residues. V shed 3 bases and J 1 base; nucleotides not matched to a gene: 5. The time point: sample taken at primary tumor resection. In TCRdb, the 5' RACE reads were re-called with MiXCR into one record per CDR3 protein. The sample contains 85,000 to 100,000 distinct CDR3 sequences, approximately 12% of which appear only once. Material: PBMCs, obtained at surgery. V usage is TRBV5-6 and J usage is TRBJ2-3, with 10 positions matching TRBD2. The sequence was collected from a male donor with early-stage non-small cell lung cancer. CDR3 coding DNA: TGTGCCAGCAGCTATCTAGCGGGAGATGGCACAGATACGCAGTATTTT. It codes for CASSYLAGDGTDTQYF.